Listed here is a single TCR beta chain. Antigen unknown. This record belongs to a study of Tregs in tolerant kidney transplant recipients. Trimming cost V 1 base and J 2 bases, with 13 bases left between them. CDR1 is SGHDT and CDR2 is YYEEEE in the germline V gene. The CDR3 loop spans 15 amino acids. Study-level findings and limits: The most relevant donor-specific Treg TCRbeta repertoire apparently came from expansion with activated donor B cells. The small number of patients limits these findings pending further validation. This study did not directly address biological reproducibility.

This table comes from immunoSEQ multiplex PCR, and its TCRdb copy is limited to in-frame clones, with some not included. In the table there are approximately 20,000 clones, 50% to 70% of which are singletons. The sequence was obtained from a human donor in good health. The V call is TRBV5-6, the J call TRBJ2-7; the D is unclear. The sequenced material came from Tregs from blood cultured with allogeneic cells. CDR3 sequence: CASSLMTLRAYEQYF. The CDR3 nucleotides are TGTGCCAGCAGCTTGATGACCCTGAGAGCCTACGAGCAGTACTTC.